This T cell receptor beta chain emerged from a study of blood T cell repertoires in COVID-19. The protocol was immunoSEQ multiplex PCR, while the TCRdb copy is restricted to in-frame clones and leaves out a portion. This table holds 400,000 to 450,000 clones, 75% to 90% found once. The CDR3 has 13 amino acids. The J segment lost 2 bases and the V segment lost 3 bases, leaving 1 base of the junction unmatched. Per the germline V gene, CDR1 is GTSNPN and CDR2 is SVGIG (reference sequence). Cohort 3 donors were reported recovered after two negative PCRs, clearance, or symptom resolution. Concerning this clone: The sample holds other DNA sequences that translate to the same CDR3.

The receptor was derived from a man between 25 and 39 years old who had recovered from COVID-19. The sample consisted of PBMCs or T cells enriched from blood (not recorded which). The chain links TRBV30 to TRBJ1-1; 9 bases match TRBD1. The CDR3 spells CAWRDRGNTEAFF. CDR3 bases: TGTGCCTGGAGGGACAGGGGTAACACTGAAGCTTTCTTT.